The rows below give T cell receptor beta chains drawn from one sample of a study of blood T cell repertoires in COVID-19. Assay: immunoSEQ multiplex PCR; the TCRdb copy retains only in-frame clones and omits some. The sample carries about 310,000 clones, 85% to 90% recorded once. Specimen: peripheral blood. Receptors were obtained from a man in his sixties or seventies with acute or convalescent COVID-19. CDR3s include the opening cysteine and the closing phenylalanine or tryptophan. Expanded clones get a size class; other rows say once, few or many, or leave the size out.

size	J	V	CDR3
-	TRBJ1-6	TRBV7-2	CASSLDRGLNNSPLHF
-	TRBJ2-7	TRBV4-1	CASSQDFAISSYEQYF
few	TRBJ2-3	TRBV20-1	CSASMGTSTDTQYF
-	TRBJ1-6	TRBV3-1/TRBV3-2	CASSQGGGFSPLHF
-	TRBJ1-1	TRBV20-1	CSADRWRAFF
-	TRBJ2-2	TRBV9	CASSVGAGANTGELFF
-	TRBJ1-2	TRBV25-1	CANARWVRAYGYTF
-	TRBJ1-6	TRBV30	CAWSDKRQGSGSPLHF
-	TRBJ2-4	TRBV5-1	CASSIGTEIAKNIQYF
-	TRBJ2-5	TRBV19	CASSYREETQYF
few	TRBJ2-7	TRBV11-2	CASSSLAGGSYEQYF
-	TRBJ1-2	TRBV19	CASSPTGYLYGYTF
-	TRBJ1-1	TRBV5-8	CASSLTGTLRGLNSEAFF
-	TRBJ2-7	TRBV6-2/TRBV6-3	CASSFNVLRGDDYEQYF
-	TRBJ2-4	TRBV19	CASSIRGRGNIQYF
-	TRBJ1-5	TRBV6-5	CASRRQGNQPQHF
-	TRBJ1-1	TRBV6-5	CASSYSTGGTEAFF
once	TRBJ1-3	TRBV7-8	CASSFPPQGAGNTIYF
-	TRBJ1-2	TRBV6-5	CASSWDRTIGYTF
-	TRBJ1-6	TRBV20-1	CSASLGGSSYNSPLHF
-	TRBJ1-3	TRBV18	CASSPSSSSSGNTIYF
-	TRBJ1-5	TRBV28	CASSFLSNQPQHF
-	TRBJ1-4	TRBV5-4	CASSNPTTNEKLFF
few	TRBJ1-2	TRBV5-4	CASSPGQGADGYTF
-	TRBJ2-5	TRBV3-1/TRBV3-2	CASSPWSRGEETQYF
-	TRBJ2-3	TRBV4-3	CASSQETGGTQYF
-	TRBJ2-3	TRBV19	CASSMRTSGGYTDTQYF
-	TRBJ2-5	TRBV4-1	CASSQAERGGFETQYF
-	TRBJ1-5	TRBV19	CASAFTGVSNQPQHF
-	TRBJ1-2	TRBV5-4	CASSNRGQSIYGYTF
-	TRBJ2-1	TRBV7-6	CASSLGTSGRYNEQFF
-	TRBJ1-1	TRBV18	CASSPSPGGNEAFF
-	TRBJ2-2	TRBV27	CASRKPAGNPPGELFF
-	TRBJ2-1	TRBV15	CATSRTSVAYNEQFF
few	TRBJ1-1	TRBV5-1	CASRPLQVNTEAFF
once	TRBJ1-1	TRBV7-2	CASSLGQYEAFF
-	TRBJ2-5	TRBV19	CASSPGLGPRRETQYF
-	TRBJ1-6	TRBV6-2/TRBV6-3	CASSWTGHGSPLHF
few	TRBJ1-5	TRBV15	CATSARQGSQPQHF
-	TRBJ2-1	TRBV7-3	CASSNSGDPFNEQFF
-	TRBJ1-6	TRBV5-4	CASSPIGDSPLHF
-	TRBJ1-5	TRBV6-1	CASSETSTGSNQPQHF
-	TRBJ1-1	TRBV18	CASSPLGRNTEAFF
-	TRBJ1-6	TRBV30	CAWSVGGIVGSPLHF
once	TRBJ2-3	TRBV29-1	CSGFGTDTQYF
-	TRBJ1-5	TRBV5-8	CASSPDHSTGRGDQPQHF
-	TRBJ2-3	TRBV5-5	CASSLLAGITDTQYF
-	TRBJ2-1	TRBV24-1	CATSGLTSGASYNEQFF
-	TRBJ2-3	TRBV3-1/TRBV3-2	CASSQMRGGSVTDTQYF